This is a list of T cell receptor beta chains from one sample in a study of OX40 agonist ivuxolimab in advanced cancers. Sequencing was performed with immunoSEQ multiplex PCR; in TCRdb, only in-frame clones are kept and a portion is missing. Here the sample spans fewer than 85,000 clones, more than 85% being singletons. The sample consisted of CD4+ or CD8+ T cells sorted from blood, taken in a trial of the OX40 agonist ivuxolimab. The source is an adult with an advanced solid tumor such as melanoma, head and neck, liver or kidney cancer. CDR3s include the opening cysteine and the closing phenylalanine or tryptophan. The D gene is left open where the match is weak. Expanded clones are given a class, and other clones once, few, many or no size at all.

v_call	d_call	clone_size	j_call	cdr3_aa	cdr3_nt
TRBV29-1	NA	NA	TRBJ2-7	CSAGPGAEQYF	TGCAGCGCGGGCCCGGGGGCCGAGCAGTACTTC
TRBV2	NA	NA	TRBJ1-4	CASRPVPNEKLFF	TGTGCCAGCCGCCCAGTGCCCAATGAAAAACTGTTTTTT
TRBV14	TRBD1	NA	TRBJ1-1	CASSQGQWASEAFF	TGTGCCAGCAGCCAGGGACAGTGGGCTTCTGAAGCTTTCTTT
TRBV4-2	NA	NA	TRBJ2-5	CASSRRTARGPRAKTQYF	TGTGCCAGCAGCCGAAGAACCGCAAGAGGACCTCGAGCCAAGACCCAGTACTTC
TRBV11-3	NA	NA	TRBJ2-1	CASSSYGDSYNEQFF	TGTGCCAGCAGTTCATATGGGGATTCCTACAATGAGCAGTTCTTC
TRBV6-5	NA	NA	TRBJ2-3	CASSRLDTQYF	TGTGCCAGCAGTCGTTTAGATACGCAGTATTTT
TRBV7-2	NA	NA	TRBJ1-2	CASSSTESRHLDYGYTF	TGTGCCAGCAGCTCCACCGAATCCCGACACCTAGACTATGGCTACACCTTC
TRBV7-2	NA	NA	TRBJ1-1	CASSLGPGEAFF	TGTGCCAGCAGCTTAGGTCCAGGGGAAGCTTTCTTT
TRBV5-1	TRBD1	NA	TRBJ2-7	CASSLASGGPYEQYF	TGTGCCAGCAGCTTGGCATCAGGGGGCCCCTACGAGCAGTACTTC
TRBV11-2	NA	NA	TRBJ1-2	CASSYHQGYGYTF	TGTGCCAGCAGTTACCACCAGGGATACGGCTACACCTTC
TRBV7-9	NA	NA	TRBJ1-4	CASSFGRTVEKLFF	TGTGCCAGCAGCTTTGGAAGGACCGTTGAAAAACTGTTTTTT
TRBV4-3	TRBD2	NA	TRBJ2-1	CASSQVSRGAGGFNEQFF	TGCGCCAGCAGCCAAGTCTCGCGAGGAGCGGGGGGGTTCAATGAGCAGTTCTTC
TRBV4-1	TRBD1	NA	TRBJ1-1	CASSQITDRKAFF	TGCGCCAGCAGCCAAATAACGGACAGGAAAGCTTTCTTT
TRBV5-4	TRBD1	NA	TRBJ2-7	CASSSTQGQAYEQYF	TGTGCCAGCAGCTCGACCCAGGGACAGGCCTACGAGCAGTACTTC
TRBV5-8	NA	NA	TRBJ2-1	CASSPSVPEQFF	TGTGCCAGCAGCCCTTCCGTCCCTGAGCAGTTCTTC
TRBV6-6	TRBD2	once	TRBJ2-3	CASNFGTSGFTDTQYF	TGTGCCAGCAACTTCGGGACTAGCGGGTTCACAGATACGCAGTATTTT
TRBV27	TRBD1	NA	TRBJ2-7	CASSSGDSSYEQYF	TGTGCCAGCAGCTCCGGGGACAGTTCCTACGAGCAGTACTTC
TRBV5-6	TRBD1	NA	TRBJ2-7	CASSQRQGLVWGAYEQYF	TGTGCCAGCAGCCAACGACAGGGGCTTGTATGGGGGGCCTACGAGCAGTACTTC
TRBV4-1	NA	NA	TRBJ2-5	CASSQVGSSGETQYF	TGCGCCAGCAGCCAAGTTGGCTCCTCGGGGGAGACCCAGTACTTC
TRBV6-5	NA	NA	TRBJ1-2	CASSYSGQSRYGYTF	TGTGCCAGCAGTTACTCAGGGCAGTCCCGTTATGGCTACACCTTC
TRBV18	TRBD2	NA	TRBJ2-1	CASSPRAGGFSNEQFF	TGTGCCAGCTCACCCCGAGCGGGGGGGTTTTCTAATGAGCAGTTCTTC
TRBV7-9	TRBD2	NA	TRBJ2-5	CASSLWTAGEETQYF	TGTGCCAGCAGCTTATGGACCGCGGGGGAAGAGACCCAGTACTTC
TRBV11-2	NA	NA	TRBJ2-1	CASSSGPGYEQFF	TGTGCCAGCAGCTCGGGGCCCGGCTATGAGCAGTTCTTC
TRBV2	NA	NA	TRBJ2-7	CASTLPWGVEQYF	TGTGCCAGCACTCTTCCCTGGGGGGTAGAGCAGTACTTC
TRBV19	NA	NA	TRBJ2-2	CASSIIQRGTGELFF	TGTGCCAGTAGTATCATCCAGAGGGGGACCGGGGAGCTGTTTTTT
TRBV5-3	NA	NA	TRBJ2-5	CARSFLCIRGPESGETQYF	TGTGCCAGAAGCTTCCTTTGCATTCGGGGGCCCGAAAGCGGTGAGACCCAGTACTTC
TRBV11-2	NA	NA	TRBJ1-4	CASSLGFKSNEKLFF	TGTGCCAGCAGCTTAGGTTTCAAGTCTAATGAAAAACTGTTTTTT
TRBV6-6	NA	NA	TRBJ2-1	CASSYSGRGAYNEQFF	TGTGCCAGCAGTTACTCGGGCAGGGGGGCCTACAATGAGCAGTTCTTC
TRBV6-5	TRBD1	NA	TRBJ1-1	CASNAGGATEAFF	TGTGCCAGCAATGCAGGGGGTGCCACTGAAGCTTTCTTT
TRBV11-2	NA	NA	TRBJ2-7	CASSSYEQYF	TGTGCCAGCAGCTCGTACGAGCAGTACTTC
TRBV11-2	NA	NA	TRBJ2-4	CASSLDNQNIQYF	TGTGCCAGCAGCTTAGACAACCAAAACATTCAGTACTTC
TRBV27	NA	NA	TRBJ1-5	CASTHFWGPNQPQHF	TGTGCCAGCACCCACTTTTGGGGGCCCAATCAGCCCCAGCATTTT
TRBV5-6	NA	NA	TRBJ1-1	CASSFGSGEVAFF	TGTGCCAGCAGCTTCGGGTCAGGGGAGGTAGCTTTCTTT
TRBV14	TRBD1	once	TRBJ2-1	CASSPRTGQGTEQFF	TGTGCCAGCAGCCCAAGGACGGGACAGGGGACTGAGCAGTTCTTC
TRBV2	TRBD1	NA	TRBJ1-5	CASSEAVVTGESNQPQHF	TGTGCCAGCAGTGAAGCGGTCGTGACAGGGGAGTCGAATCAGCCCCAGCATTTT
TRBV11-3	NA	NA	TRBJ2-2	CASSSRGTGSGELFF	TGTGCCAGCAGCTCGAGGGGGACGGGATCCGGGGAGCTGTTTTTT
TRBV7-8	TRBD1	NA	TRBJ1-5	CASSLNGRGHNQPQHF	TGTGCCAGCAGCTTAAACGGCAGGGGGCACAATCAGCCCCAGCATTTT
TRBV11-2	TRBD1	NA	TRBJ2-7	CASSHEAPATGMGTYEQYF	TGTGCCAGCAGCCACGAAGCCCCCGCGACAGGGATGGGGACCTACGAGCAGTACTTC
TRBV19	NA	NA	TRBJ1-1	CASSIGAGNTEAFF	TGTGCCAGTAGTATAGGGGCAGGGAACACTGAAGCTTTCTTT
TRBV2	NA	NA	TRBJ2-2	CASNDEYLGGELFF	TGTGCCAGCAATGACGAGTACTTGGGCGGGGAGCTGTTTTTT
TRBV7-4	TRBD2	NA	TRBJ2-1	CASSPRLAGGPNEQFF	TGTGCCAGCAGCCCCCGACTAGCGGGGGGGCCGAATGAGCAGTTCTTC
TRBV7-9	TRBD1	NA	TRBJ1-1	CASSPTGGTEAFF	TGTGCCAGCAGCCCCACAGGGGGGACTGAAGCTTTCTTT
TRBV7-9	NA	NA	TRBJ2-2	CASSHPRGAGGELFF	TGTGCCAGCAGCCACCCCCGGGGTGCTGGCGGGGAGCTGTTTTTT
TRBV6-5	TRBD2	NA	TRBJ2-2	CASRPGLATGELFF	TGTGCCAGCAGACCGGGACTAGCAACCGGGGAGCTGTTTTTT
TRBV6-5	NA	NA	TRBJ2-7	CASSYIGPYEQYF	TGTGCCAGCAGTTACATCGGTCCCTACGAGCAGTACTTC
TRBV4-1	NA	NA	TRBJ1-6	CASSQVEGSTNSPLHF	TGCGCCAGCAGCCAAGTGGAGGGTTCTACGAATTCACCCCTCCACTTT
TRBV6-6	TRBD2	NA	TRBJ2-7	CASTPTSGGAYEQYF	TGTGCCAGCACCCCGACTAGCGGGGGAGCCTACGAGCAGTACTTC
TRBV7-9	NA	NA	TRBJ1-2	CASSFSETETNYGYTF	TGTGCCAGCAGCTTTTCCGAGACGGAGACTAACTATGGCTACACCTTC
TRBV6-1	TRBD2	NA	TRBJ2-2	CASSPRGGSFEELFF	TGTGCCAGCAGCCCCCGGGGGGGCTCGTTCGAGGAGCTGTTTTTT
TRBV7-9	NA	NA	TRBJ1-5	CASSSRAEPQHF	TGTGCCAGCAGCTCGCGGGCGGAGCCCCAGCATTTT
TRBV4-1	NA	once	TRBJ2-5	CASSPPLDTPGTQYF	TGCGCCAGCAGCCCGCCCCTTGATACCCCAGGGACCCAGTACTTC
TRBV6-4	NA	NA	TRBJ2-1	CASSQGWSNEQFF	TGTGCCAGCAGCCAGGGGTGGTCCAATGAGCAGTTCTTC
TRBV4-1	TRBD2	NA	TRBJ2-7	CASSLVGLAGGEQYF	TGCGCCAGCAGCCTAGTGGGGCTAGCGGGGGGCGAGCAGTACTTC